This T cell receptor (beta chain) was identified during a study of blood T cell repertoires in COVID-19. Authors' analysis steps: It was from reference gene primer amplification that nucleated cell counts were estimated. Sequenced by immunoSEQ multiplex PCR; TCRdb stores in-frame clones only, minus some. Clone size and V and J calls were adopted from that table, with D and trimming inferred from the DNA. The data show fewer than 250,000 clones, roughly 86% seen once. Sequencing input: peripheral blood. This clonotype was sampled from a woman between 70 and 85 years old with active or convalescent COVID-19.

CDR3 nucleotides: TGTGCCAGTCAACAGGGTTTAGAGACCCAGTACTTC. This encodes CASQQGLETQYF. The rearrangement joins TRBV28 to TRBJ2-5, with a weak D call TRBD1 (6 bases). The germline V and J ends were trimmed by 9 bases and 4 bases, with 12 bases remaining between them. This CDR3 contains 12 residues. CDR1 and CDR2 (germline): MDHEN, SYDVKM.